This TCR beta chain was documented in a study of Ad26.COV2.S vaccination and SARS-CoV-2 variants. Study-wide background: Donor got 5x10^10 or 1x10^11 viral particles of Ad26.COV2.S. Study outcomes and limitations: Spike-specific TCR breadth was greater in vaccine than placebo recipients. Researchers cautioned that TCR breadth and depth analyses may have underestimated total T cell responses.

Profiling relied on immunoSEQ multiplex PCR, and the TCRdb table lists in-frame clones only, not all of them. The data show about 500,000 clones, 80% to 90% seen once. A remark on this clone: Its antigen is as yet unknown.

Treatment in this sample: 15 to 20 received Ad26.COV2.S at low or high dose, single or two shots; several received placebo; per-sample allocation not given. The study sampled participants on day 63 after the first vaccine or placebo injection. Donation came from an adult in Boston who was aged 18-55 years. Here the sequenced sample was peripheral blood, taken in a trial of Ad26.COV2.S vaccine versus placebo. The receptor was derived from a person aged 18 to 59 who received the Ad26.COV2.S COVID-19 vaccine or a placebo.

The CDR3 protein is CASSLAMGLAPFF. The DNA of the CDR3 is TGTGCCAGCAGTTTAGCGATGGGACTAGCGCCGTTCTTC. The chain recombines TRBV12-3 or TRBV12-4 with TRBJ2-1; TRBD2 agrees at 10 bases. Unmatched junction bases numbered 5, after V lost 0 bases and J lost 15 bases. The length of the CDR3 is 13 residues.